This TCR beta chain was sequenced in a study of beta chain features in type 1 diabetes. Isolated RNA was reverse transcribed in full, so expressed TCRB transcripts were sequenced. TCRdb keeps only in-frame clones here, not all; method: immunoSEQ multiplex PCR. The sample lists about 250,000 clones; roughly 13% were seen once. Study results and limitations: Patients with type 1 diabetes carried fewer insertions and had more deletions at their VDJ junctions. Compared with healthy donors, patients appeared to share more similar naive, central memory and regulatory TCRB repertoires. The influence of HLA type on TCRB rearrangement stayed undetermined.

Based on CD45RO/CCR7/CD25/CD127/CD95/CD27, CD4+ regulatory, stem cell-like memory, naive and central memory cells were sorted. Notes on this clone: Antigen specificity is unknown.

CDR1 is SGHRS and CDR2 is YFSETQ in the germline V gene. The V and J ends lost 4 bases and 0 bases respectively, with 11 bases between them. The CDR3 spans 15 residues. The chain has TRBV5-1 and TRBJ2-1; D gene uncertain. Sequencing was done on a sample of naive CD4+ T cells from blood. This receptor was identified in a woman between 40 and 50 years old in good health. In nucleotides, the CDR3 is TGCGCCAGCAGCAGTACCACCAGCTCCTACAATGAGCAGTTCTTC. It yields the protein CASSSTTSSYNEQFF.